The 5 T cell receptor beta chains below come from one sample, sequenced in a study of response to subunit inactivated influenza vaccine. TCRdb recomputed calls from the RT-PCR reads with MiXCR, one row per CDR3 protein. In the table there are hundreds of thousands of distinct CDR3 sequences, around 14% of which are singletons. This specimen was PBMCs from blood, taken 11 to 12 days after vaccination. These TCRs come from a man aged 45-60 years who received an inactivated influenza vaccine.

This sequence joins TRBV5-5 and TRBJ1-2; no reliable D call. V was shortened by 0 bases and J by 4 bases, with 13 bases between the two germline ends. The length of the CDR3 is 15 residues. The germline V gene has CDR1 SGHKS and CDR2 YYEKEE (reference sequence). The CDR3 here is CASSLERAPLYGYTF. CDR3 coding DNA: TGTGCCAGCAGCTTGGAACGGGCCCCCCTCTATGGCTACACCTTC.

This clonotype was counted only a few times. This chain joins TRBV14 and TRBJ1-1, with D perhaps matching TRBD1 (5 bases). Trimming removed 1 base from V and 5 bases from J, with 8 bases in between. Germline V CDR1 and CDR2: SGHDN, FVKESK. The CDR3 has 13 residues. The CDR3 DNA reads as TGTGCCAGCAGCCAAGTTGGGACTACTGAAGCTTTCTTT. Residues: CASSQVGTTEAFF.

This chain joins TRBV6-5 and TRBJ2-1; D remains ambiguous. Germline V gene sequence: CDR1 MNHEY, CDR2 SVGAGI. The CDR3 is 14 residues long. The V gene lost 1 base and the J gene lost 4 bases, with 8 bases spanning the gap. Here the CDR3 DNA reads TGTGCCAGCAGTTACTACCGACCATACAATGAGCAGTTCTTC. This gives the protein CASSYYRPYNEQFF.

The chain has TRBV18 and TRBJ2-1; D is perhaps TRBD1 (6 bases). Germline V CDR1 and CDR2: KGHSH, LQKENI. The ends were cut back, 0 bases at V and 6 bases at J, with 18 bases in the middle. This CDR3 comprises 17 residues. The chain's CDR3 is CASSPPPGARLGNEQFF. The CDR3 coding sequence is TGTGCCAGCTCACCACCCCCAGGGGCACGTTTAGGCAATGAGCAGTTCTTC.

This clonotype was detected a few times. V is TRBV3-1 and J is TRBJ2-3; possibly TRBD2 for D (6 bases). Germline values: CDR1 LGHDT, CDR2 YNNKEL (reference sequence). The CDR3 length is 15 residues. V was trimmed by 4 bases and J by 1 base, leaving 12 bases between them. The CDR3 DNA follows: TGTGCCAGCAGCCGGGGTAGCGGACGCACAGATACGCAGTATTTT. Its translation is CASSRGSGRTDTQYF.